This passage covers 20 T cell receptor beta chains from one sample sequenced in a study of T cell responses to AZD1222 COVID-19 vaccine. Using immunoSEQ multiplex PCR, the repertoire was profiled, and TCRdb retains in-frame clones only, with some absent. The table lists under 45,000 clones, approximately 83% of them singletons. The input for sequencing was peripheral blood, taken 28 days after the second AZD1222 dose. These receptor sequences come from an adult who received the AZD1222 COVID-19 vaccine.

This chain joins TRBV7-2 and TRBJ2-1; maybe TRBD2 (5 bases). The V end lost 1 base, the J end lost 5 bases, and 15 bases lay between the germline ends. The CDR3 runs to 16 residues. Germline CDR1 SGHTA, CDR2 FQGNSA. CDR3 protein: CASSLGPLVRNNEQFF. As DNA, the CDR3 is TGTGCCAGCAGCTTAGGCCCACTAGTGCGGAACAATGAGCAGTTCTTC. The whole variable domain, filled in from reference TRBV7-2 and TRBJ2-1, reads GAGVSQSPSNKVTEKGKDVELRCDPISGHTALYWYRQSLGQGLEFLIYFQGNSAPDKSGLPSDRFSAERTGGSVSTLTIQRTQQEDSAVYLCASSLGPLVRNNEQFFGPGTRLTVL.

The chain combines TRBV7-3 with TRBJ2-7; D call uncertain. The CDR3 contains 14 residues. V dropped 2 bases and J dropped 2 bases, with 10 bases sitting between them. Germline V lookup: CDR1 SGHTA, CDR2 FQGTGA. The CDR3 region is CASSLGGRPYEQYF. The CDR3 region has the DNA TGTGCCAGCAGCTTAGGTGGCAGGCCCTACGAGCAGTACTTC.

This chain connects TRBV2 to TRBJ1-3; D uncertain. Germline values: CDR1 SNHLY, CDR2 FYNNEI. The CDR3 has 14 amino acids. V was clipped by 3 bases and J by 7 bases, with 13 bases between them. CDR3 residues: CASSEGRLINTIYF. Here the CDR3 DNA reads TGTGCCAGCAGTGAGGGCAGGTTGATCAACACCATATATTTT.

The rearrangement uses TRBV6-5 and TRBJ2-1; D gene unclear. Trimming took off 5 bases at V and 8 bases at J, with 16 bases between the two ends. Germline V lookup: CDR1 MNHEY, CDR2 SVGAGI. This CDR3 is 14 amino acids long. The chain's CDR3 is CASSNRGRAHEQFF. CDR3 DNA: TGTGCCAGCAGTAACCGAGGTAGGGCGCATGAGCAGTTCTTC.

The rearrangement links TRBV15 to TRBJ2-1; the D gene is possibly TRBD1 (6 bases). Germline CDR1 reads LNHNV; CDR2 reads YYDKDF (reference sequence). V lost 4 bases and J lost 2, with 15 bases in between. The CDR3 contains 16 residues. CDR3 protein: CATSNTQGSPYNEQFF. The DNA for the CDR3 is TGTGCCACCAGCAATACGCAGGGGAGCCCCTACAATGAGCAGTTCTTC.

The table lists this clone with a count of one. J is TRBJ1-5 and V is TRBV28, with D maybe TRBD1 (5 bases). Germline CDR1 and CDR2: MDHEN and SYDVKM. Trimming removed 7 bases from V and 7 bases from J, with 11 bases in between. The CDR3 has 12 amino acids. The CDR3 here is CASTGRGQPQHF. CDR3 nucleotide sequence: TGTGCCAGCACGGGACGAGGACAGCCCCAGCATTTT.

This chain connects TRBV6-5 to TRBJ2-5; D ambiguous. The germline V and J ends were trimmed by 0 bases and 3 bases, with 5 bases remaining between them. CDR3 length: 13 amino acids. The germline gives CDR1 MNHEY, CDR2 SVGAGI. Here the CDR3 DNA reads TGTGCCAGCAGTTACTCCTGGAAAGAGACCCAGTACTTC. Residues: CASSYSWKETQYF.

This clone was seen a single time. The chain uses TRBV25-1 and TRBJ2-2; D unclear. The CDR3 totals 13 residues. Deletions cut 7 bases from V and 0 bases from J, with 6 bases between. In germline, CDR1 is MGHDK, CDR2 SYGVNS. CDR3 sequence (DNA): TGTGCCAGCATACAGTCGAACACCGGGGAGCTGTTTTTT. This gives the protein CASIQSNTGELFF.

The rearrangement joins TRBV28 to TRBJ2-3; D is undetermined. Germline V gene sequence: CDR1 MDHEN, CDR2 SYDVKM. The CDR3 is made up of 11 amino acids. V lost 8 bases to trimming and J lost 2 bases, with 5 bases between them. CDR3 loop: CASGVTDTQYF. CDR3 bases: TGTGCCAGCGGAGTCACAGATACGCAGTATTTT.

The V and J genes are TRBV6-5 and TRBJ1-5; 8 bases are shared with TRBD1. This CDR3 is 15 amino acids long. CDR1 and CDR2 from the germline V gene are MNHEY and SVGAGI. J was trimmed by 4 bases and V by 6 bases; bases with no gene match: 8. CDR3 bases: TGTGCCAGCAGCCACGACAGGGGACCTAATCAGCCCCAGCATTTT. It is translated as CASSHDRGPNQPQHF.

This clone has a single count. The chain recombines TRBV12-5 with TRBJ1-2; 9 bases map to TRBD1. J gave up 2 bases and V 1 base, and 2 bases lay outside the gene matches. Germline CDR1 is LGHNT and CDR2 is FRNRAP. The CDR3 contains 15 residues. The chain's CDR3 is CASGLGDRVNYGYTF. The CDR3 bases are TGTGCTAGTGGTTTGGGGGACAGGGTAAACTATGGCTACACCTTC.

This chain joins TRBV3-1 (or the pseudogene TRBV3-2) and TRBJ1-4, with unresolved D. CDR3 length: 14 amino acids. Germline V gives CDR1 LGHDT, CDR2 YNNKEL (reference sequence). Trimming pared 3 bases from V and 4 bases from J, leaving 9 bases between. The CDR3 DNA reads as TGTGCCAGCAGCCAGATGCGGGGTAATGAAAAACTGTTTTTT. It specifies CASSQMRGNEKLFF.

The CDR3: CASSFMGRLTGELFF. DNA for the CDR3: TGTGCCAGTAGTTTCATGGGGCGATTAACCGGGGAGCTGTTTTTT. J is TRBJ2-2 and V is TRBV19; a possible D gene is TRBD1 (5 bases). Looked up from germline, CDR1 is LNHDA and CDR2 is SQIVND (reference sequence). This CDR3 has 15 amino acids. Trimming took off 5 bases at V and 5 bases at J, with 15 bases between the two ends.

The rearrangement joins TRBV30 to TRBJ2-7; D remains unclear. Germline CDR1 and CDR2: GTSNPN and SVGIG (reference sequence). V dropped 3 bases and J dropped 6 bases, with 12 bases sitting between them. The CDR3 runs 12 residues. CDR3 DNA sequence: TGTGCCTGGAGGGCCGCACTCGGCGAGCAGTACTTC. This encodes CAWRAALGEQYF.

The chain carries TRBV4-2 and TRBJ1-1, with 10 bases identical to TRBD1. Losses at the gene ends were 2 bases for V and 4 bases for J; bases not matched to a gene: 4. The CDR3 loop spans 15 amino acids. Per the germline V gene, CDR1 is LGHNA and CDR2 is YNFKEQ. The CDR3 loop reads CASSQPRTGGTEAFF. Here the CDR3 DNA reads TGTGCCAGCAGCCAACCGAGGACAGGGGGCACTGAAGCTTTCTTT.

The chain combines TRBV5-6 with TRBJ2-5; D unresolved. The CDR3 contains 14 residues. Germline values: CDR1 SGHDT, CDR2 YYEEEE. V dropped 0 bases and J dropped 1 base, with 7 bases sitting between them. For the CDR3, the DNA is TGTGCCAGCAGCTTGGTGTCAGCCCAAGAGACCCAGTACTTC. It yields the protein CASSLVSAQETQYF.

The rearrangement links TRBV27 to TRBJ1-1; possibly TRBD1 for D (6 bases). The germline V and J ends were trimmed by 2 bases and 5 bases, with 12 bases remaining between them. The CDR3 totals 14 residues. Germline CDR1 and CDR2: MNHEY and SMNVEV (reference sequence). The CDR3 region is CASSLQGRGTEAFF. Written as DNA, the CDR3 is TGTGCCAGCAGTTTACAGGGAAGGGGGACTGAAGCTTTCTTT.

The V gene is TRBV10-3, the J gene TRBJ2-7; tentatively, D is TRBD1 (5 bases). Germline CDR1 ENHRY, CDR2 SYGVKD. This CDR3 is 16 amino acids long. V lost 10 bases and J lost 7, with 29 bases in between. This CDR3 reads CATESTQGTSYGEQYF. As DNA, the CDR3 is TGTGCCACCGAGTCCACTCAGGGTACCTCATATGGTGAGCAGTACTTC.

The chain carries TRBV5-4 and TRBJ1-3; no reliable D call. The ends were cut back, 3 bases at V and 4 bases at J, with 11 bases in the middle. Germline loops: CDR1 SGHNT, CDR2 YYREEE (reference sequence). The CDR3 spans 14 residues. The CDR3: CASSSIEVGNTIYF. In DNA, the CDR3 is TGTGCCAGCAGCTCCATCGAGGTGGGAAACACCATATATTTT. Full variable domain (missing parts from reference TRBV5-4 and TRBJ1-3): ETGVTQSPTHLIKTRGQQVTLRCSSQSGHNTVSWYQQALGQGPQFIFQYYREEENGRGNFPPRFSGLQFPNYSSELNVNALELDDSALYLCASSSIEVGNTIYFGEGSWLTVV.

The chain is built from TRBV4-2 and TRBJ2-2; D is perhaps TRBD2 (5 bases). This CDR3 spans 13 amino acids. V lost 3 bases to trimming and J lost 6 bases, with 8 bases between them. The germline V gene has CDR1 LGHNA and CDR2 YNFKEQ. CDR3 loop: CASSQLEAGELFF. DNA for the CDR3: TGTGCCAGCAGCCAGTTGGAGGCCGGGGAGCTGTTTTTT.